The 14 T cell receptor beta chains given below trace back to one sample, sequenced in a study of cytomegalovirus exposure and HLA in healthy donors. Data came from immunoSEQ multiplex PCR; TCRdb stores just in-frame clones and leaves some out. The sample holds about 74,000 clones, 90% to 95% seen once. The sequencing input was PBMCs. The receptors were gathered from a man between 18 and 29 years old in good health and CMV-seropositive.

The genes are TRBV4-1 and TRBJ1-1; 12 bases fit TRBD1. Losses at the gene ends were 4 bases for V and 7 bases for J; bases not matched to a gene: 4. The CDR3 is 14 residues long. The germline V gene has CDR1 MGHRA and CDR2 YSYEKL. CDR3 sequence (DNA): TGCGCCAGCAGCCCGGGACAGGGGGCGCGTGAAGCTTTCTTT. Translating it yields CASSPGQGAREAFF.

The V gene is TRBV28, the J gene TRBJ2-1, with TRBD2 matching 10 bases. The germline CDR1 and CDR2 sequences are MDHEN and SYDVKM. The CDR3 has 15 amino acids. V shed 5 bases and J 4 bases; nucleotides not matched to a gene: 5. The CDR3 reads CASSPSGRAYNEQFF. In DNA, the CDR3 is TGTGCCAGCAGTCCAAGCGGGAGGGCTTACAATGAGCAGTTCTTC. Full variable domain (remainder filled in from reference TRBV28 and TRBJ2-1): DVKVTQSSRYLVKRTGEKVFLECVQDMDHENMFWYRQDPGLGLRLIYFSYDVKMKEKGDIPEGYSVSREKKERFSLILESASTNQTSMYLCASSPSGRAYNEQFFGPGTRLTVL.

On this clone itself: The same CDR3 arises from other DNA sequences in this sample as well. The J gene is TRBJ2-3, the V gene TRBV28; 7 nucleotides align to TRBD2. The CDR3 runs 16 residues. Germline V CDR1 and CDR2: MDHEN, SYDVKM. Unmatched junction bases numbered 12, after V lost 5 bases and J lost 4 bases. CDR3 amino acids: CASSTAGRTTADTQYF. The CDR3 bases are TGTGCCAGCAGTACCGCCGGGAGGACTACGGCAGATACGCAGTATTTT.

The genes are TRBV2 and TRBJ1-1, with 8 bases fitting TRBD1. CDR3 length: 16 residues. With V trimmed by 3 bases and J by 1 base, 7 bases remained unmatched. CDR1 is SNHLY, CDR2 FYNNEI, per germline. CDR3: CASSEGRQGRNTEAFF. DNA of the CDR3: TGTGCCAGCAGTGAGGGTCGACAGGGGCGGAACACTGAAGCTTTCTTT. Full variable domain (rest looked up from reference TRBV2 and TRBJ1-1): EPEVTQTPSHQVTQMGQEVILRCVPISNHLYFYWYRQILGQKVEFLVSFYNNEISEKSEIFDDQFSVERPDGSNFTLKIRSTKLEDSAMYFCASSEGRQGRNTEAFFGQGTRLTVV.

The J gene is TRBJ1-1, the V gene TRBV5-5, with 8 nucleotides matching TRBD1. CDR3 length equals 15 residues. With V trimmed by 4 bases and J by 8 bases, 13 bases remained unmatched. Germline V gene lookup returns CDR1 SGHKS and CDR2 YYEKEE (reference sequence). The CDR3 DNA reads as TGTGCCAGCAGCCCCGGTTTGCAGGGGGCGACGGAAGCTTTCTTT. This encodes CASSPGLQGATEAFF.

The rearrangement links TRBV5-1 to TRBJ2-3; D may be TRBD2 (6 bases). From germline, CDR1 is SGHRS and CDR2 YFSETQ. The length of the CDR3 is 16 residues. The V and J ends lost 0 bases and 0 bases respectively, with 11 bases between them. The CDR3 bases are TGCGCCAGCAGCTTGGGACTAGACTTAAGCACAGATACGCAGTATTTT. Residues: CASSLGLDLSTDTQYF.

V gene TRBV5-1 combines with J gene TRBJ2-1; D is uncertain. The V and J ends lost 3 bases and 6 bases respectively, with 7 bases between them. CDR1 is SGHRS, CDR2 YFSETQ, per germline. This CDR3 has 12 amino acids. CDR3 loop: CASSSLTNEQFF. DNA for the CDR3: TGCGCCAGCAGCTCCCTAACCAATGAGCAGTTCTTC.

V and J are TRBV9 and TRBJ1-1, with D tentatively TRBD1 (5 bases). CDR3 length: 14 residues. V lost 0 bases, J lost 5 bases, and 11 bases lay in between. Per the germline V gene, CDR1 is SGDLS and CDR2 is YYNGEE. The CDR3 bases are TGTGCCAGCAGCGTAGCTGGGGGAGGTACTGAAGCTTTCTTT. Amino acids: CASSVAGGGTEAFF.

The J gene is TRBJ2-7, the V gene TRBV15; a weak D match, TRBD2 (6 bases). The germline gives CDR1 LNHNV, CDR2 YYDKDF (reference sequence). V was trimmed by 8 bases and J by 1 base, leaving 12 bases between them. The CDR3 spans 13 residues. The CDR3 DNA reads TGTGCCACCGGGAGGCGGGATTCCTACGAGCAGTACTTC. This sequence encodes CATGRRDSYEQYF. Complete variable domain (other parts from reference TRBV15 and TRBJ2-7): DAMVIQNPRYQVTQFGKPVTLSCSQTLNHNVMYWYQQKSSQAPKLLFHYYDKDFNNEADTPDNFQSRRPNTSFCFLDIRSPGLGDTAMYLCATGRRDSYEQYFGPGTRLTVT.

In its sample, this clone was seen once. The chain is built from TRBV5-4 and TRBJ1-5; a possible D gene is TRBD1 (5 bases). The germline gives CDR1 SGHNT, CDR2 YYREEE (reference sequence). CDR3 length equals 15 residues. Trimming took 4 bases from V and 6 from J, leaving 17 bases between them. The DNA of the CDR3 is TGTGCCAGCAGCGCAACCCCGGGGGGTCTTCAGCCCCAGCATTTT. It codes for CASSATPGGLQPQHF.

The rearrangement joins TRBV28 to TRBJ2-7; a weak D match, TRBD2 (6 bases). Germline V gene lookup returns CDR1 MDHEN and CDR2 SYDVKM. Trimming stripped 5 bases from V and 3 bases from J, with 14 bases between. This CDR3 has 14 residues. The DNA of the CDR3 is TGTGCCAGCAGTCTCGGGACTCATAACTACGAGCAGTACTTC. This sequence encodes CASSLGTHNYEQYF.

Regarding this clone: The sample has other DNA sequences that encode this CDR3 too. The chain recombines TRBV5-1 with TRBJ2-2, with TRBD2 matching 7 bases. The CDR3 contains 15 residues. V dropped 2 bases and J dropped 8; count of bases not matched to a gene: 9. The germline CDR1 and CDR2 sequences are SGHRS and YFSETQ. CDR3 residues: CASSLGLVDTGELFF. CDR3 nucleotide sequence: TGCGCCAGCAGCTTAGGACTAGTCGATACTGGGGAGCTGTTTTTT.

DNA for the CDR3: TGTGCCACCAGCAGAGATCGAAGCCGCCCGGGGGAGCAGTACTTC. Its protein product is CATSRDRSRPGEQYF. The gene calls are TRBV15 and TRBJ2-7; maybe TRBD2 (5 bases). The germline V gene has CDR1 LNHNV and CDR2 YYDKDF (reference sequence). This CDR3 has 15 amino acids. Trimming pared 0 bases from V and 7 bases from J, leaving 16 bases between.

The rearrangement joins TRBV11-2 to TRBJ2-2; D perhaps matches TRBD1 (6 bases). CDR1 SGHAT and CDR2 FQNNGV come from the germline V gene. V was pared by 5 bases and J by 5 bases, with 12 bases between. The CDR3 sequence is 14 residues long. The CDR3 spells CASSLLQGTGELFF. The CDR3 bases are TGTGCCAGCAGCCTTCTCCAGGGGACCGGGGAGCTGTTTTTT.